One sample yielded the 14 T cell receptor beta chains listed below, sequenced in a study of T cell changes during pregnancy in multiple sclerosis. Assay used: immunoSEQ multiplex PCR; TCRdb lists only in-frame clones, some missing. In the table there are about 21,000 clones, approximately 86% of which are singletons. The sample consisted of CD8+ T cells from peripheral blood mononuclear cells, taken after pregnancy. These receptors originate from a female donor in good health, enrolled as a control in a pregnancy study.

The CDR3 DNA is TGTGCTAGTGGGCCCGGACAGCTCTACGAGCAGTACTTC. Translating gives CASGPGQLYEQYF. This chain joins TRBV12-5 and TRBJ2-7, with a tentative D call TRBD1 (6 bases). Trimming shortened V by 6 bases and J by 3 bases, and 12 bases separated the two germline ends. There are 13 residues in the CDR3. Looked up from germline, CDR1 is LGHNT and CDR2 is FRNRAP.

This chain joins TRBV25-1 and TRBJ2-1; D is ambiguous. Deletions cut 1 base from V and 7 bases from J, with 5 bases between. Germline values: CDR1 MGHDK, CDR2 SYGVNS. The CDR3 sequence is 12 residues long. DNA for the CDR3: TGTGCCAGCAGTGAATCAGTGAATGAGCAGTTCTTC. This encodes CASSESVNEQFF.

The CDR3 DNA reads as TGTGCCAGCAGTGCCCAGGGGGCTTCGAACACCGGGGAGCTGTTTTTT. This sequence encodes CASSAQGASNTGELFF. The chain is built from TRBV6-6 and TRBJ2-2, with 8 bases aligning to TRBD1. Germline values: CDR1 MNHNY, CDR2 SVGAGI (reference sequence). The CDR3 is 16 residues long. The V gene end was trimmed by 5 bases and the J gene end by 0 bases; junction bases not matched to a gene: 5.

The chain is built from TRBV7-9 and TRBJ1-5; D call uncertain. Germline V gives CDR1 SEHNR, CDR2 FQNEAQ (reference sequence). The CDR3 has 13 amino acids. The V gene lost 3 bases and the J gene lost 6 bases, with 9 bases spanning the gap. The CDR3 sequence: CASSLNTGQPQHF. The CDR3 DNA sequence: TGTGCCAGCAGCTTGAACACGGGTCAGCCCCAGCATTTT.

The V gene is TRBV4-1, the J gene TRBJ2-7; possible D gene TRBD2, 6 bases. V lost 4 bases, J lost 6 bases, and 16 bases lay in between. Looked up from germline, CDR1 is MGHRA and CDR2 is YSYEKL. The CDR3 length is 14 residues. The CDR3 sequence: CASSLGLEGSEQYF. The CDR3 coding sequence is TGCGCCAGCAGCCTAGGGTTGGAGGGGAGCGAGCAGTACTTC.

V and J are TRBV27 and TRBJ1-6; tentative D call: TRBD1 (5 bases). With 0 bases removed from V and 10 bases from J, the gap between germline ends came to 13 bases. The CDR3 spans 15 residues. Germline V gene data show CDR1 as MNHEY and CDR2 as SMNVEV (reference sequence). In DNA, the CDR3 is TGTGCCAGCAGTTTATCGGGGGGGGACGGATCACCCCTCCACTTT. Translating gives CASSLSGGDGSPLHF.

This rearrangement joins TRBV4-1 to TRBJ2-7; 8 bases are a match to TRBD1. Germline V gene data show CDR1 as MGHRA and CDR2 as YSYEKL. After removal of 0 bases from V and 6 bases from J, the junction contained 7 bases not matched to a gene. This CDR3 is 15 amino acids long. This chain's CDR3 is CASSQETGVWREQYF. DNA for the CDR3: TGCGCCAGCAGCCAAGAGACAGGGGTTTGGCGCGAGCAGTACTTC.

This CDR3 is CASREGGSDTQYF. The CDR3 DNA reads as TGTGCCAGCAGGGAAGGAGGGTCAGATACGCAGTATTTT. This chain joins TRBV9 and TRBJ2-3; D may be TRBD2 (6 bases). Deletions cut 5 bases from V and 4 bases from J, with 11 bases between. The CDR3 loop spans 13 amino acids. CDR1 and CDR2 from the germline V gene are SGDLS and YYNGEE.

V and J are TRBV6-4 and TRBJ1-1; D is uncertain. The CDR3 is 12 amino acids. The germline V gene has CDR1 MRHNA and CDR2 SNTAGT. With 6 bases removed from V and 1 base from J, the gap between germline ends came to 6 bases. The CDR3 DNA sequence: TGTGCCAGCAGCCTCTCGAACACTGAAGCTTTCTTT. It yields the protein CASSLSNTEAFF.

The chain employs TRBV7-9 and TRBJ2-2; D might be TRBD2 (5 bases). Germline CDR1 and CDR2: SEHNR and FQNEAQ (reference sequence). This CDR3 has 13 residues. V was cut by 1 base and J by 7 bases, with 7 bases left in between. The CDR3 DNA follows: TGTGCCAGCAGCTTAGGAGGGAGCGGGGAGCTGTTTTTT. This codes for CASSLGGSGELFF.

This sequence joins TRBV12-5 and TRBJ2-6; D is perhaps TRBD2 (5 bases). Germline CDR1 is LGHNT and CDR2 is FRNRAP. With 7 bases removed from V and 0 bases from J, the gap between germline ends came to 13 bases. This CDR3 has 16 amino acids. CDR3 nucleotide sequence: TGTGCTAGTGCCCCGGACGGGAACTCTGGGGCCAACGTCCTGACTTTC. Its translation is CASAPDGNSGANVLTF.

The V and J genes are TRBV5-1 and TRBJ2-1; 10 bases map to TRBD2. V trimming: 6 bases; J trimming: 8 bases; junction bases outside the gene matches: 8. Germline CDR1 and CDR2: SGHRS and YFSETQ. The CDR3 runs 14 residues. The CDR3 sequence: CASIGLAGVDEQFF. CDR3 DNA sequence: TGCGCCAGCATAGGTCTAGCGGGAGTGGATGAGCAGTTCTTC.

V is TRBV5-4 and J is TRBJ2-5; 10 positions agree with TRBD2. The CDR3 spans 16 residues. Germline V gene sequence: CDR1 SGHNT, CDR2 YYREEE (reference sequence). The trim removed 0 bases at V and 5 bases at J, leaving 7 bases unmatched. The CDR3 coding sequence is TGTGCCAGCAGCTTGGGAGCTAGCGGGGGTTTTGAGACCCAGTACTTC. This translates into CASSLGASGGFETQYF.

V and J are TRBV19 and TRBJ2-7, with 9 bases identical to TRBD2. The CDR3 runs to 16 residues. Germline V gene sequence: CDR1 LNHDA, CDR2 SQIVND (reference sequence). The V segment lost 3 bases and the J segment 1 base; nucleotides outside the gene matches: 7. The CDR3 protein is CASSILAGDPSYEQYF. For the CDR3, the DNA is TGTGCCAGTAGTATCTTAGCGGGAGATCCTTCCTACGAGCAGTACTTC.